This record looks at one TCR beta chain sequence and its context. The entry originates in a study of blood T cell repertoires in COVID-19. At the level of the study: Spain, Italy and the United States supplied samples that represented acute and convalescent COVID-19. Nucleic acid was either cDNA or gDNA, and it came from T cells, B-cell-depleted T cells, or PBMCs.

In Seattle, patients joined the study during active infection and were tracked longitudinally. V gave up 4 bases and J gave up 0 bases, with 16 bases separating them. The CDR3 has 16 residues. Germline V gene data show CDR1 as SGHVS and CDR2 as FQNEAQ. Measured with immunoSEQ multiplex PCR; TCRdb has only the in-frame clones, and not every one. The sample comprises about 210,000 clones, 85% of which are singletons, and roughly 5% rests with the top ten. The sequenced material came from peripheral blood. This clonotype was obtained from a man aged 50-59 years with COVID-19, enrolled during active disease. The chain combines TRBV7-8 with TRBJ2-7; D gene uncertain. Here the CDR3 reads CASSSETTAISYEQYF. The CDR3 nucleotides read TGTGCCAGCAGCTCGGAGACCACGGCAATCTCCTACGAGCAGTACTTC.